This TCR beta chain was sequenced in a study of T cell repertoires in cytomegalovirus infection (dated by TCRdb to between 2018 and 2021). For the study in its entirety: Donor HLA type was relevant to the analysis, because carriage of CMV infection together with the matching HLA type was indicated by public TCR beta signatures.

Sequencing took place on an Illumina HiSeq 1500. TCRdb itself trimmed the public reads at Q25 with fastp, ran MiXCR and retained productive beta chains. Every distinct CDR3 protein forms one entry, paired with its most common genes and DNA. The table for this sample lists about 260,000 distinct CDR3 sequences; approximately 14% of them were counted only once. The top ten constitute roughly 8.9% of the sample. In the case of this clonotype: Its antigen remains unidentified. No quality values exist for individual bases; no much larger clone is one base distant.

Trimming takes 3 bases from V and 2 bases from J, and the germline ends sit 14 bases apart. The CDR3 contains 15 residues, cysteine and phenylalanine counted. Of all the DNA, just the CDR3 is kept, 45 bases in frame from base 1. CDR1 and CDR2, per the germline V gene (reference sequence), are DFQATT and SNEGSKA. Results and caveats for the whole study, not just this receptor: In the ex vivo response, HLA-C-restricted CMV-specific TCR beta clonotypes were dominant, and in two of eight donors the single most frequent clonotype came from this HLA-C-restricted group. In both this cohort and an independent approximately 370-donor cohort, the cumulative frequency of public TCR beta family members distinguished carriers of CMV infection plus the relevant HLA type.

The sample consisted of PBMCs. The chain employs TRBV20-1 and TRBJ1-5, with the identity of the D gene unclear. This sequence originates from a human donor in good health (CMV status not recorded). Some clones in this sample may be carry-over from other donors' samples. The nucleotides are TGCAGTGCTAGGTGGCCCGGGATTGGCAATCAGCCCCAGCATTTT. This sequence encodes CSARWPGIGNQPQHF.